This T cell receptor (beta chain) came from a study of blood T cell repertoires in COVID-19. For the study at large: Acute and convalescent COVID-19 specimens originated in the United States, Italy and Spain. In each case, the material was cDNA or gDNA derived from T cells, B-cell-depleted T cells, or PBMCs.

CDR3 length equals 12 residues. Per the germline V gene, CDR1 is GTSNPN and CDR2 is SVGIG (reference sequence). Losses at the gene ends were 4 bases for V and 3 bases for J; bases not matched to a gene: 0. In the original processing: Using reference gene primer amplification, nucleated cell counts were estimated. Produced via immunoSEQ multiplex PCR; TCRdb's table is partial and in-frame only. V, J and clone size reflect that table, while D and trimming were determined from the DNA. The sample yields roughly 67,000 clones, 76% seen once. This clone was picked up many times. What was sequenced was peripheral blood. The J gene is TRBJ1-3, the V gene TRBV30; 7 positions match TRBD1. This TCR came from a woman aged 50 to 65 with active or convalescent COVID-19. CDR3 nucleotide sequence: TGTGCCTGGACAGGGGGTGGAAACACCATATATTTT. Residues: CAWTGGGNTIYF.